This TCR beta chain emerged from a study of tumor-infiltrating lymphocytes in oesophageal squamous cell carcinoma. The junction had 7 bases not matched to a gene; V was cut back by 2 bases and J by 1 base. The CDR3 sequence is 18 residues long. Per germline, CDR1 SGHAT and CDR2 FQDESV (reference sequence). In TCRdb, the PCR reads were re-called with MiXCR into one record per CDR3 protein. The sample has several thousand distinct CDR3 sequences; approximately 19% are singletons. This clonotype ranks as medium-sized (0.01 to 0.1%). The rearrangement uses TRBV11-1 and TRBJ2-1; 11 bases are a match to TRBD2. Sequencing was done on a sample of normal esophageal tissue next to the tumor. The receptor was isolated from a male donor with esophageal squamous cell carcinoma. The CDR3 reads CASSLRALAGGSYNEQFF. In DNA, the CDR3 is TGTGCCAGCAGCTTAAGGGCTCTAGCGGGGGGATCCTACAATGAGCAGTTCTTC.